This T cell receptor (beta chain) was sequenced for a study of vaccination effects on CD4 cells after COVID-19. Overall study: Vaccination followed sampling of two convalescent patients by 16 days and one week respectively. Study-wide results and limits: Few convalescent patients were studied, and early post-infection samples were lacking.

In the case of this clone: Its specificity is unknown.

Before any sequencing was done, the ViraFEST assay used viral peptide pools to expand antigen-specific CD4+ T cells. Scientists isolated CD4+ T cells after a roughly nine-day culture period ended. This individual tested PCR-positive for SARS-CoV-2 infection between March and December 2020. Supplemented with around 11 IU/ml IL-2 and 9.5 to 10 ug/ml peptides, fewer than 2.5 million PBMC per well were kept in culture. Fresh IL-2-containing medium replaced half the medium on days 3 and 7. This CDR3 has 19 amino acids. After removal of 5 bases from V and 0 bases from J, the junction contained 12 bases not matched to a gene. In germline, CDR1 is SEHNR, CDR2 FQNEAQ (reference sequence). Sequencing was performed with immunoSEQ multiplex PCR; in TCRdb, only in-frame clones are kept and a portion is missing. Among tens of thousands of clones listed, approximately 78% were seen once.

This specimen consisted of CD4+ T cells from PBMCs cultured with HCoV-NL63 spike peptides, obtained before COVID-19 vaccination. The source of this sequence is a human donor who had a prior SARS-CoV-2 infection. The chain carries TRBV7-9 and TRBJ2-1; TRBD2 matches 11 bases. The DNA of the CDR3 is TGTGCCAGCAGCGTCTCTCTAGCGGGGGGCCTAAGCTCCTACAATGAGCAGTTCTTC. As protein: CASSVSLAGGLSSYNEQFF. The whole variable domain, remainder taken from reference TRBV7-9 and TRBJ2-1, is DTGVSQNPRHKITKRGQNVTFRCDPISEHNRLYWYRQTLGQGPEFLTYFQNEAQLEKSRLLSDRFSAERPKGSFSTLEIQRTEQGDSAMYLCASSVSLAGGLSSYNEQFFGPGTRLTVL.